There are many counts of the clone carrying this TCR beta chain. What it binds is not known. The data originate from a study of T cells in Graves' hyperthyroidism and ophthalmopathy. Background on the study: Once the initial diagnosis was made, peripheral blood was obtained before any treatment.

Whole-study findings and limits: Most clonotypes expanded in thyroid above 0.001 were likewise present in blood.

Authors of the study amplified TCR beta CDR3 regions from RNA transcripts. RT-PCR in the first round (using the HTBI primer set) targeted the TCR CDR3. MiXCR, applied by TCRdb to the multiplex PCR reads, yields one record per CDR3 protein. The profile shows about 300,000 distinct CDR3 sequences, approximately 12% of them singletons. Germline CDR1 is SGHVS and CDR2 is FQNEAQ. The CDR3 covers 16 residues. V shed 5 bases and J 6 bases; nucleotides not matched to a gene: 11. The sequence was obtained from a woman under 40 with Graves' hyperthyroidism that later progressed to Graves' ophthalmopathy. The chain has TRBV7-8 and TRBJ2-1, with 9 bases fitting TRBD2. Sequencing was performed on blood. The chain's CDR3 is CASSGRGGRAINEQFF. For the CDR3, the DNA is TGTGCCAGCAGCGGGAGGGGCGGGAGGGCCATCAATGAGCAGTTCTTC. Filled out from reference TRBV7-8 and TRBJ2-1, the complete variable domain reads GAGVSQSPRYKVAKRGQDVALRCDPISGHVSLFWYQQALGQGPEFLTYFQNEAQLDKSGLPSDRFFAERPEGSVSTLKIQRTQQEDSAVYLCASSGRGGRAINEQFFGPGTRLTVL.